The 7 T cell receptor beta chains in this list originate from one sample, sequenced in a study of T cells in Graves' hyperthyroidism and ophthalmopathy (dated by TCRdb to about 2019). To prepare the library, multiplex PCR was applied. The listed sequencing device is Illumina HiSeq 2000. TCR beta CDR3 regions were amplified from RNA transcripts. The TCR CDR3 was subjected to a first round of RT-PCR using the HTBI primer set and the Qiagen OneStep RT-PCR kit. Using fastp at Q25 and MiXCR, TCRdb reprocessed the public reads and kept productive beta chains. Duplicate CDR3 protein sequences are folded into a single record with the most common DNA and genes. This sample has some 740,000 distinct CDR3 sequences in its table, and around 13% of those were observed once. The ten largest clones capture around 9.6% of the sample. The specimen was blood. All receptors derive from a woman younger than 35 with Graves' hyperthyroidism.

This clonotype was seen many times. The V gene is TRBV30, the J gene TRBJ2-7, with 7 bases that match TRBD1. V dropped 6 bases and J dropped 1; count of bases not matched to a gene: 9. The germline gives CDR1 GTSNPN, CDR2 SVGIG (reference sequence). The CDR3 is 14 amino acids. The CDR3 nucleotides are TGTGCCTGCCAAAAACCGGGACAGTCCTACGAGCAGTACTTC. Protein sequence: CACQKPGQSYEQYF.

This clonotype was seen at least ten times. This chain connects TRBV12-3 or TRBV12-4 to TRBJ2-7; no reliable D call. V was trimmed by 4 bases and J by 6 bases, leaving 10 bases between them. This CDR3 comprises 12 residues. The CDR3 spells CASSSTLFEQYF. Here the CDR3 DNA reads TGTGCCAGCAGTTCCACTCTCTTCGAGCAGTACTTC.

The sample holds many counts of this clonotype. This sequence joins TRBV30 and TRBJ2-7, with TRBD2 identical over 8 bases. CDR1 and CDR2 from the germline V gene are GTSNPN and SVGIG (reference sequence). The CDR3 spans 14 residues. J gave up 6 bases and V 0 bases, and 7 bases lay outside the gene matches. The CDR3 loop reads CAWSVSSGSGEQYF. The CDR3 DNA reads as TGTGCCTGGAGTGTTTCCAGCGGGAGTGGCGAGCAGTACTTC.

Only a few counts were recorded for this clonotype. The gene calls are TRBV3-1 and TRBJ2-6, with no clear D. The length of the CDR3 is 14 residues. V lost 0 bases and J 3 bases, leaving 3 bases between the germline ends. The V gene's germline CDR1 is LGHDT and CDR2 YNNKEL (reference sequence). CDR3 DNA: TGTGCCAGCAGCCAAGAGGGTGGGGCCAACGTCCTGACTTTC. Translation: CASSQEGGANVLTF.

The table lists this clonotype with many counts. The genes are TRBV7-3 and TRBJ2-1, with 11 bases fitting TRBD2. Trimming at V came to 0 bases and at J to 8 bases, leaving 6 bases not matched to a gene. CDR1 and CDR2 (germline): SGHTA, FQGTGA. The CDR3 loop spans 16 amino acids. The CDR3, as DNA: TGTGCCAGCAGCTTAACGGTTAGCGGGAGGGCCCATGAGCAGTTCTTC. Translation: CASSLTVSGRAHEQFF.

This clonotype showed up just a few times. The chain carries TRBV20-1 and TRBJ2-1; 9 bases are a match to TRBD1. With 6 bases clipped from V and 2 bases from J, the junction kept 8 bases outside the gene matches. CDR1 is DFQATT and CDR2 is SNEGSKA in the germline V gene (reference sequence). CDR3 length: 15 residues. DNA for the CDR3: TGCAGTGCCCGCCGGGGACAGGGAACCTACAATGAGCAGTTCTTC. Translating gives CSARRGQGTYNEQFF.

This clonotype turned up a few times. The chain employs TRBV9 and TRBJ2-2; unclear D gene. This CDR3 is 15 amino acids long. The V gene's germline CDR1 is SGDLS and CDR2 YYNGEE. With 0 bases removed from V and 6 bases from J, the gap between germline ends came to 12 bases. Here the CDR3 DNA reads TGTGCCAGCAGCGTAGCGGGCGCCGGAGCCGGGGAGCTGTTTTTT. Protein: CASSVAGAGAGELFF. The variable domain in full, with the rest retrieved from reference TRBV9 and TRBJ2-2, is DSGVTQTPKHLITATGQRVTLRCSPRSGDLSVYWYQQSLDQGLQFLIQYYNGEERAKGNILERFSAQQFPDLHSELNLSSLELGDSALYFCASSVAGAGAGELFFGEGSRLTVL.